The clone carrying this T cell receptor (beta chain) was counted only a few times. This sample is drawn from a study of T-cell reconstitution after alpha-beta-depleted transplantation in children. The CDR3 length is 12 residues. Per germline, CDR1 SNHLY and CDR2 FYNNEI. The V gene lost 2 bases and the J gene lost 2 bases, with 4 bases spanning the gap. Unique molecular identifiers were used to barcode this TCRbeta library. TCRdb processed the PCR reads anew with MiXCR; each CDR3 protein has one entry. This table holds some 300,000 distinct CDR3 sequences, around 10% found once. This chain connects TRBV2 to TRBJ2-7, with D unresolved. The source of this sequence is a human donor who donated a stem cell graft to a child with acute lymphoblastic leukemia. Sequenced here: PBMCs from the stem cell graft donor, sampled from the stem cell graft. The CDR3: CASSETAYEQYF. The CDR3 DNA reads TGTGCCAGCAGTGAAACGGCCTACGAGCAGTACTTC.